This T cell receptor (beta chain) was sequenced during a study of blood T cell repertoires in COVID-19. At the level of the study: Acute-phase and convalescent COVID-19 samples originated in the United States, Italy and Spain. Sources were T cells, B-cell-depleted T cells, or PBMCs; the material itself was cDNA or gDNA.

At least ten counts were recorded for this clone. In the original analysis: Amplification of reference gene primers provided the estimated nucleated cell counts. Assay used: immunoSEQ multiplex PCR; TCRdb lists only in-frame clones, some missing. Clonal size and the V and J genes are those of that table, whereas D and trimming came from the DNA. The top ten hold roughly 8.3% of the sample, which has about 530,000 clones, 70% to 90% seen once. Seattle cases were enrolled at active infection and followed longitudinally. In germline, CDR1 is GTSNPN, CDR2 SVGIG (reference sequence). The CDR3 loop spans 13 amino acids. The ends were cut back, 6 bases at V and 4 bases at J, with 15 bases in the middle.

The sequence was obtained from a woman in her fifties or sixties with COVID-19, enrolled during active disease. The genes are TRBV30 and TRBJ1-2; D is unresolved. The material sequenced was peripheral blood. The CDR3, as DNA: TGTGCCTGCGGACTTCCCGAAATCTATGGCTACACCTTC. This codes for CACGLPEIYGYTF.